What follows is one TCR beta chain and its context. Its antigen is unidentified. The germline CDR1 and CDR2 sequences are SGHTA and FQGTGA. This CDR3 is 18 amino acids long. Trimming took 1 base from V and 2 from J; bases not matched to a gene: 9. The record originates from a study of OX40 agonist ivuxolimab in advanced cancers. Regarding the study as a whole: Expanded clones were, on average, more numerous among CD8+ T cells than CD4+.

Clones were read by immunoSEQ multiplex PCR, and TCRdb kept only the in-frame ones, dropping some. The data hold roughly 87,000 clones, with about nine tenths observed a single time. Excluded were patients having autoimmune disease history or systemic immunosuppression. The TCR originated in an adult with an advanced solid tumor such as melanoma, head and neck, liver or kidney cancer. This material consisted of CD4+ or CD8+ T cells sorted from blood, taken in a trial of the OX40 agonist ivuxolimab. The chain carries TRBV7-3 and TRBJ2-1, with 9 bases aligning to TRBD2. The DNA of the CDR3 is TGTGCCAGCAGCTTAAATGGTGGGCTAGCGGGGCCCTACAATGAGCAGTTCTTC. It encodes CASSLNGGLAGPYNEQFF.